The clone carrying this TCR beta chain has a handful of counts. A much larger clone lies a single base off, so this may be a read error. One entry per CDR3 protein, called by TCRdb with MiXCR from the PCR reads. In the table there are roughly 20,000 distinct CDR3 sequences, roughly 50% of which are singletons. This sample is drawn from a study of CD4 and CD8 cells across lung adenocarcinoma regions. This CDR3 has 15 amino acids. V was shortened by 6 bases and J by 10 bases, with 22 bases between the two germline ends. Germline V CDR1 and CDR2: MNHNS, SASEGT. This receptor was identified in a male donor with lung adenocarcinoma. The CD4 and CD8 labels of this study may be unreliable. V gene TRBV6-1 combines with J gene TRBJ2-1; D remains ambiguous. Sequenced sample: CD4+ T cells from the margin of a lung tumor. The CDR3 nucleotides read TGTGCCAGCAGGAGTACCTCAAAGGCCTCCTACGAGCAGTTCTTC. Amino acid sequence: CASRSTSKASYEQFF.